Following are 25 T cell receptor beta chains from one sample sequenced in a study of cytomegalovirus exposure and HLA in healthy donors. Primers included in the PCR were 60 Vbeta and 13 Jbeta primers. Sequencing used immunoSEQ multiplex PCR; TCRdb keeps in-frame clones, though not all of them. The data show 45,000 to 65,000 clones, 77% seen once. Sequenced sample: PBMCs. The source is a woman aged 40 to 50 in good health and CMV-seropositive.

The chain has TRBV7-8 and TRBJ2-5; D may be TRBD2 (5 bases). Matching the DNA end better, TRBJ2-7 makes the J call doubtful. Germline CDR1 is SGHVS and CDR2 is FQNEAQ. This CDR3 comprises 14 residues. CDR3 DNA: TGTGCCAGCAGCTTACGCCCCGGGGTTTACGAGCAGTACTTC. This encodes CASSLRPGVYEQYF.

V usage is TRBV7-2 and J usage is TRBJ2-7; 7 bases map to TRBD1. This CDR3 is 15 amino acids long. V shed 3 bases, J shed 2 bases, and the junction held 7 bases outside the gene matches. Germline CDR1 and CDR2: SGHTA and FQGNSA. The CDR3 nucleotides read TGTGCCAGCAGCTTCCCGACAGGGTCCACCTACGAGCAGTACTTC. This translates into CASSFPTGSTYEQYF. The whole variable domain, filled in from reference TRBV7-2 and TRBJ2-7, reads GAGVSQSPSNKVTEKGKDVELRCDPISGHTALYWYRQSLGQGLEFLIYFQGNSAPDKSGLPSDRFSAERTGGSVSTLTIQRTQQEDSAVYLCASSFPTGSTYEQYFGPGTRLTVT.

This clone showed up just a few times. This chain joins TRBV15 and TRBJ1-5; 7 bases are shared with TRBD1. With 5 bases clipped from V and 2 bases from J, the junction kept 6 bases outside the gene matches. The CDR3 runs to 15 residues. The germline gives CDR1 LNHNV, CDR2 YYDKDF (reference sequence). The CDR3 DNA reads TGTGCCACCAGCGTCAGGGGGTCGGGCAATCAGCCCCAGCATTTT. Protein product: CATSVRGSGNQPQHF.

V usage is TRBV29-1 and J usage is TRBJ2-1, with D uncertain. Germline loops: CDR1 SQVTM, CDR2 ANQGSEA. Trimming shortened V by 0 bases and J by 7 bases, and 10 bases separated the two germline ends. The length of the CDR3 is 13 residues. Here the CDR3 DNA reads TGCAGCGTTGAAGATCACTACGCAAATGAGCAGTTCTTC. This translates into CSVEDHYANEQFF.

The CDR3 spells CSVEVVGSGGEQYF. The CDR3 coding sequence is TGCAGCGTTGAAGTGGTAGGGTCGGGAGGCGAGCAGTACTTC. The chain combines TRBV29-1 with TRBJ2-7; TRBD2 matches 7 bases. The CDR3 runs 14 residues. Germline V lookup: CDR1 SQVTM, CDR2 ANQGSEA. Unmatched junction bases numbered 9, after V lost 1 base and J lost 6 bases.

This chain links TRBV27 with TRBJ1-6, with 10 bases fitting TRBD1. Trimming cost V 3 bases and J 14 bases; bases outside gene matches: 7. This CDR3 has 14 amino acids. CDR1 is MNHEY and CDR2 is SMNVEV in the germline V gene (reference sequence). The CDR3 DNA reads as TGTGCCAGCAGTTTTCGGGACAGGGGCAAGGCCCTCCACTTT. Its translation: CASSFRDRGKALHF.

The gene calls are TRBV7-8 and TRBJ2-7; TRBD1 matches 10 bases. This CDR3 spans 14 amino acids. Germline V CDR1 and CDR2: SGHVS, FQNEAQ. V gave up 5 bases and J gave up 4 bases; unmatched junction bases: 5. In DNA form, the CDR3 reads TGTGCCAGCAGCCCTAGGGGACAGGGGTACGAGCAGTACTTC. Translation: CASSPRGQGYEQYF.

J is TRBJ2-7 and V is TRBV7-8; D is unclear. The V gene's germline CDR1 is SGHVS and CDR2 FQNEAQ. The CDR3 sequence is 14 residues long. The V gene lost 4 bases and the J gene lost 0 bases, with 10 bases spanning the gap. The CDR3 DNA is TGTGCCAGCAGCTCCTACTCGGGCTCCTACGAGCAGTACTTC. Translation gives CASSSYSGSYEQYF.

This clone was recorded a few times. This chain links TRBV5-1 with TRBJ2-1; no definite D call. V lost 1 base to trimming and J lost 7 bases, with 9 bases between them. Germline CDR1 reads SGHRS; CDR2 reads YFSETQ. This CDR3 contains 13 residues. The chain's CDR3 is CASSLLQRNEQFF. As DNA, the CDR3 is TGCGCCAGCAGCTTGCTCCAGCGAAATGAGCAGTTCTTC.

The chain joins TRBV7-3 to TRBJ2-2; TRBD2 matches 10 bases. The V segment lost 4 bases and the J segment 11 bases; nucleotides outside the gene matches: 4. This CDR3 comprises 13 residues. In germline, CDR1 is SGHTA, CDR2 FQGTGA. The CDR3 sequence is CASSSLAGRELFF. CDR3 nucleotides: TGTGCCAGCAGCTCACTAGCGGGGCGTGAGCTGTTTTTT.

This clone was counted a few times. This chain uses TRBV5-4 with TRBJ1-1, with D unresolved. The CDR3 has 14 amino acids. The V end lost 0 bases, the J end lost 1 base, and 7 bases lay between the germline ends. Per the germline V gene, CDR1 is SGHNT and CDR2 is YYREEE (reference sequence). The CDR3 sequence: CASSLVERNTEAFF. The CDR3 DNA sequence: TGTGCCAGCAGCTTGGTGGAGAGGAACACTGAAGCTTTCTTT.

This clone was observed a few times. The CDR3, as DNA: TGCGCCAGCAGCCGACTGACAGGGACTGGAAACACCATATATTTT. This codes for CASSRLTGTGNTIYF. The rearrangement uses TRBV5-1 and TRBJ1-3, with TRBD1 matching over 7 bases. Losses at the gene ends were 4 bases for V and 2 bases for J; bases not matched to a gene: 6. This CDR3 is 15 amino acids long. Germline values: CDR1 SGHRS, CDR2 YFSETQ.

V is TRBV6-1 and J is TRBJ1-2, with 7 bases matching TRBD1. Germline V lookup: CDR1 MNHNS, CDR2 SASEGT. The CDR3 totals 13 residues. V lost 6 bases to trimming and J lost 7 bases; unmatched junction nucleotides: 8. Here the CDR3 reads CASRWGQLSGYTF. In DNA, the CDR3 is TGTGCCAGCAGGTGGGGACAGCTTAGTGGCTACACCTTC.

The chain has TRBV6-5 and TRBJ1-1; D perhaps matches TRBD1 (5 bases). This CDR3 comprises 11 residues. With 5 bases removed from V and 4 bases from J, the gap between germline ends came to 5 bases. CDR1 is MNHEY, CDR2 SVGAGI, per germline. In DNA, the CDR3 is TGTGCCAGCAGTGACAGCACTGAAGCTTTCTTT. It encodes CASSDSTEAFF.

The CDR3 protein is CASSPRVGGLSGANVLTF. The CDR3 DNA reads as TGCGCCAGCAGCCCTCGGGTGGGGGGGCTCTCTGGGGCCAACGTCCTGACTTTC. The V call is TRBV4-1, the J call TRBJ2-6; D is perhaps TRBD2 (7 bases). The CDR3 loop spans 18 amino acids. Trimming stripped 4 bases from V and 0 bases from J, with 16 bases between. CDR1 and CDR2 from the germline V gene are MGHRA and YSYEKL.

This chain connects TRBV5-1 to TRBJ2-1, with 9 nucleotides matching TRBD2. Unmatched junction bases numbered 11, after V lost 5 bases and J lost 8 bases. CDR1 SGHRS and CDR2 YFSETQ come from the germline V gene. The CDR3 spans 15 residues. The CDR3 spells CASSLRGGGNDEQFF. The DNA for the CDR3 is TGCGCCAGCAGTCTGCGCGGGGGGGGCAACGATGAGCAGTTCTTC.

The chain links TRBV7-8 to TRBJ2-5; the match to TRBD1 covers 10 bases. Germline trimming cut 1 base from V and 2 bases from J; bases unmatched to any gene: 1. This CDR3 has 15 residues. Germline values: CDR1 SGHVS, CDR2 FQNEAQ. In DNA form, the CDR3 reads TGTGCCAGCAGCTTAGGGGACAGGGGTCAAGAGACCCAGTACTTC. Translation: CASSLGDRGQETQYF.

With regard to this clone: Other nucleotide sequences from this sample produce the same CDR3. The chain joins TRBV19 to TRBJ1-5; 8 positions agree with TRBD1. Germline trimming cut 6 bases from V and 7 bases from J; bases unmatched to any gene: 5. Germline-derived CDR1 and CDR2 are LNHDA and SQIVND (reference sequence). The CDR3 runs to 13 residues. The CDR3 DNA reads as TGTGCCAGTAGCCCGGACAGGGTGCAGCCCCAGCATTTT. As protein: CASSPDRVQPQHF.

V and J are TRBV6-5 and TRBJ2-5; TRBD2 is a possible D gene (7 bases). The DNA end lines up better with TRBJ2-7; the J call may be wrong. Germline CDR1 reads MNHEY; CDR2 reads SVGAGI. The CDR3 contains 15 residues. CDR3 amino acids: CASSGHEGGVDEQYF. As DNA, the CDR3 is TGTGCCAGCAGTGGCCACGAGGGGGGGGTTGACGAGCAGTACTTC.

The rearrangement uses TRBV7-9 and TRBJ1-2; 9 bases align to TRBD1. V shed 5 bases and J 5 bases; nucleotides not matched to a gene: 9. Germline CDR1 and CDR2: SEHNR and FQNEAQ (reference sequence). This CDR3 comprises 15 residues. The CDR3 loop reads CASSRGDREGYGYTF. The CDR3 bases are TGTGCCAGCAGCCGTGGGGACAGGGAAGGATATGGCTACACCTTC.

CDR3: CASSYGQGASGYTF. The CDR3 bases are TGTGCCAGCAGCTACGGACAGGGGGCTTCTGGCTACACCTTC. The chain couples TRBV9 to TRBJ1-2; the match to TRBD1 covers 11 bases. There are 14 residues in the CDR3. V shed 4 bases and J 7 bases; nucleotides not matched to a gene: 6. Germline CDR1 SGDLS, CDR2 YYNGEE.

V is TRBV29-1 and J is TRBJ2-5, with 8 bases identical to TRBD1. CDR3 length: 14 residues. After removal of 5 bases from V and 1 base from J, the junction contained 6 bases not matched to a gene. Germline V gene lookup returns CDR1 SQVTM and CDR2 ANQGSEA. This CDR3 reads CSVTYGTGQETQYF. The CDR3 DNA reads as TGCAGCGTTACATACGGGACAGGCCAAGAGACCCAGTACTTC.

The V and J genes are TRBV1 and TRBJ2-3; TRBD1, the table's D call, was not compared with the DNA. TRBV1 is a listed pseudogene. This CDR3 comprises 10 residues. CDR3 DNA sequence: TGCACCAGCAAGGGGGATACGCAGTATTTT. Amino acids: CTSKGDTQYF.

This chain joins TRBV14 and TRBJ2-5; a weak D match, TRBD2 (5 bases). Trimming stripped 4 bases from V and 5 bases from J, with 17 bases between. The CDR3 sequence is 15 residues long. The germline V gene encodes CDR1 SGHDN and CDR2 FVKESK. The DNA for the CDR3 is TGTGCCAGCAGCCCCTGGACTGAAGTCGGGGAGACCCAGTACTTC. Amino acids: CASSPWTEVGETQYF.

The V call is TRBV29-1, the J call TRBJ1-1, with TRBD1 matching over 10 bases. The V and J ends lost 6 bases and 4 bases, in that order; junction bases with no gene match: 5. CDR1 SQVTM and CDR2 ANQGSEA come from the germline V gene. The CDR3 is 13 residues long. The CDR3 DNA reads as TGCAGCGTGGGGTGGACAGGGGGCACTGAAGCTTTCTTT. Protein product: CSVGWTGGTEAFF.